The entry below gives a single T cell receptor (beta chain) sequence along with its context. This sample is part of a study of glioma-infiltrating T cells after dendritic cell vaccination. V was clipped by 4 bases and J by 4 bases, with 14 bases between them. This CDR3 contains 14 residues. From germline, CDR1 is SEHNR and CDR2 FQNEAQ (reference sequence). TCRdb keeps only in-frame clones here, not all; method: immunoSEQ multiplex PCR. There are 65,000 to 80,000 clones in the sample; 87% occur only once, and about 2.3% lies in the top ten. The time point was: after dendritic cell vaccination, including at tumor progression/relapse. PBMC sampling occurred before vaccination, two weeks after the third dose, and at progression.

V is TRBV7-9 and J is TRBJ2-7; TRBD1 is a possible D gene (6 bases). The origin of this receptor is a human donor with glioblastoma. Sequenced here: blood, sampled after dendritic cell vaccination. The chain's CDR3 is CASSSGTLLYEQYF. The CDR3 DNA follows: TGTGCCAGCAGCTCCGGGACACTGTTGTACGAGCAGTACTTC.